This T cell receptor beta chain was documented in a study of blood T cells in healthy people across ages. This CDR3 is 14 amino acids long. Germline V gene sequence: CDR1 SGDLS, CDR2 YYNGEE. The total RNA that was extracted per sample amounted to at least 5 micrograms. The sample holds many counts of this clonotype. Its matching antigen is unknown. Broader study findings: There were more naive CD4+ cells and higher diversity in long-lived donors than in aged donors. PBMCs that were unsorted prevented a conclusive naive versus antigen-experienced comparison.

The use of a sample-barcoded 5' primer and a J-beta primer mix characterized a second PCR of 7 to 11 cycles. Each cDNA molecule, via a template-switch adaptor with 12 random nucleotides, was tagged. Via MiXCR, TCRdb re-called the 5' RACE reads, giving one row per CDR3 protein. This table holds 800,000 or so distinct CDR3 sequences, 20% to 25% found once. The data also belong to a second study, concerning T cells of mothers and their children.

The sample consisted of blood. The sequence was obtained from a boy younger than 18 in good health. The chain combines TRBV9 with TRBJ2-5, with TRBD1 matching over 11 bases. The end of the DNA is better explained by TRBJ2-7, so the J call may be wrong. Written as DNA, the CDR3 is TGTGCCAGCAGCCGGGACAGGGGGTTTGACGAGCAGTACTTC. This codes for CASSRDRGFDEQYF.